Listed below are T cell receptor beta chains from one sample, sequenced in a study of cytomegalovirus exposure and HLA in healthy donors. Libraries were prepared by immunoSEQ multiplex PCR; TCRdb keeps only in-frame clonotypes and omits some of them. The data show 150,000 or so clones, approximately 82% seen once. The sample taken for sequencing was PBMCs. Receptors were obtained from a female donor in good health and CMV-seronegative. Each CDR3 is given with its conserved first and last residue. A D gene is named only where the DNA matches it firmly. Clone size appears in some rows only: once, few, many, or a class for an expanded clone.

>NA|TRBV5-4|TRBJ2-7|NA
TGTGCCAGCAGCCCCGGGTTAGCGCGATATACCTACGAGCAGTACTTC
CASSPGLARYTYEQYF
>NA|TRBV5-6|TRBJ2-7|NA
TGTGCCAGCAGCTTGGCTGGAGGTTTGCGGGAGCAGTACTTC
CASSLAGGLREQYF
>NA|TRBV6-1|TRBJ1-5|NA
TGTGCCAGCAGTGAAACTAGCCCCTATAGCAATCAGCCCCAGCATTTT
CASSETSPYSNQPQHF
>NA|TRBV6-5|TRBJ1-4|NA
TGTGCCAGCAGGACGGGGGGAGCAGGTAAAGAAAAACTGTTTTTT
CASRTGGAGKEKLFF
>NA|TRBV5-1|TRBJ2-5|NA
TGCGCCAGCAGCTTGGGGGATAGGGAGCCGACCCAGTACTTC
CASSLGDREPTQYF
>NA|TRBV2|TRBJ2-3|TRBD2
TGTGCCAGCAGCGGGAGACTAGCGGGCATGCACACAGATACGCAGTATTTT
CASSGRLAGMHTDTQYF
>once|TRBV5-8|TRBJ2-1|TRBD2
TGTGCCAGCAGCTCCGGGACTAGCGGATACAATGAGCAGTTCTTC
CASSSGTSGYNEQFF
>few|TRBV14|TRBJ2-1|NA
TGTGCCAGCAGCCAAGAGGGGCCGCCCTACAATGAGCAGTTCTTC
CASSQEGPPYNEQFF
>once|TRBV5-4|TRBJ2-3|TRBD2
TGTGCCAGCAGCATCGGGGGGAAGGTGGGAGGGCCAGATACGCAGTATTTT
CASSIGGKVGGPDTQYF
>few|TRBV2|TRBJ1-5|TRBD1
TGTGCCAGCAGTGGGGACAGGGTGGATCAGCCCCAGCATTTT
CASSGDRVDQPQHF
>few|TRBV7-9|TRBJ1-2|TRBD1
TGTGCCAGCAGTGGACAGGGGAGCGGTCTCTATGGCTACACCTTC
CASSGQGSGLYGYTF
>NA|TRBV28|TRBJ1-2|NA
TGTGCCAGCATTTTAGGGCCAGGGGCAGGAGCCTATGGCTACACCTTC
CASILGPGAGAYGYTF
>once|TRBV5-1|TRBJ1-3|NA
TGCGCCAGCAGCCTATACGACAGCTACCCTGGAAACACCATATATTTT
CASSLYDSYPGNTIYF
>NA|TRBV28|TRBJ2-1|NA
TGTGCCAGCAGTTTATTCGATGAGCAGTTCTTC
CASSLFDEQFF
>NA|TRBV4-1|TRBJ2-7|NA
TGCGCCAGCAGCCAAGATCGGCGGGAACAGGGGGAGCAGTACTTC
CASSQDRREQGEQYF
>NA|TRBV11-2|TRBJ1-1|NA
TGTGCCAGCAGCTTCTCTTCCCTAAACACTGAAGCTTTCTTT
CASSFSSLNTEAFF
>few|TRBV5-1|TRBJ1-1|TRBD1
TGCGCCAGCGGGACAGACCCGAACACTGAAGCTTTCTTT
CASGTDPNTEAFF
>few|TRBV27|TRBJ1-2|NA
TGTGCCAGCAGTTTATCTTACAATACTAACTATGGCTACACCTTC
CASSLSYNTNYGYTF
>NA|TRBV4-1|TRBJ2-3|NA
TGCGCCAGCAGCCTTCCCTCCAGTCCGAATACGCAGTATTTT
CASSLPSSPNTQYF
>NA|TRBV5-1|TRBJ2-6|TRBD1
TGCGCCAGCAGCTATGGACAGGCGCGCTCTGGGGCCAACGTCCTGACTTTC
CASSYGQARSGANVLTF
>NA|TRBV28|TRBJ2-1|TRBD2
TGTGCCAGCAGTTCCCTAGCGGGAAGGTACAATGAGCAGTTCTTC
CASSSLAGRYNEQFF
>once|TRBV10-3|TRBJ2-4|NA
TGTGCCACCCCGGGGTCTCGGAAGGTCTTAGCCAAAAACATTCAGTACTTC
CATPGSRKVLAKNIQYF
>NA|TRBV6-5|TRBJ2-7|TRBD1
TGTGCCAGCAGTTCATCTCAAGGGACAGGGCCTACATTC
CASSSSQGTGPTF
>NA|TRBV15|TRBJ2-7|TRBD2
TGTGCCACCAGCAGAAAGCGGGAGGGTTACGAGCAGTACTTC
CATSRKREGYEQYF
>once|TRBV30|TRBJ2-7|NA
TGTGCCTGGAGTGCGACTTCTTCGGGGGAGCAGTACTTC
CAWSATSSGEQYF
>NA|TRBV7-9|TRBJ2-1|TRBD1
TGTGCCAGCGGCCTGACAGGGGTACATGAGCAGTTCTTC
CASGLTGVHEQFF
>NA|TRBV2|TRBJ1-5|NA
TGTGCCAGCAGTTCTTACACAGGCGATCAGCCCCAGCATTTT
CASSSYTGDQPQHF
>NA|TRBV27|TRBJ2-7|NA
TGTGCCAGCAGTTTAATTGGTCAGGGTACAGGAAACGAGCAGTACTTC
CASSLIGQGTGNEQYF
>once|TRBV28|TRBJ2-1|TRBD2
TGTGCCAGCCGACTAGCGGGCCCCTACAATGAGCAGTTCTTC
CASRLAGPYNEQFF
>NA|TRBV27|TRBJ1-4|NA
TGTGCCAGCAGTTTCGGGGGGGATAGCGAAAAACTGTTTTTT
CASSFGGDSEKLFF
>NA|TRBV9|TRBJ2-7|NA
TGTGCCAGCAGCGTAAACTCTCAGGACACCCCCTACGAGCAGTACTTC
CASSVNSQDTPYEQYF
>NA|TRBV11-2|TRBJ2-7|NA
TGTGCCAGCAGCTCGACAGAATACGAGCAGTACTTC
CASSSTEYEQYF
>NA|TRBV30|TRBJ1-2|TRBD1
TGTGCCTGGACTCCGGGACAGGGGAACTATGGCTACACCTTC
CAWTPGQGNYGYTF
>NA|TRBV5-1|TRBJ2-7|TRBD2
TGCGCCAGCAGCCCCCTGACTAGCGGGAGCTCCTACGAGCAGTACTTC
CASSPLTSGSSYEQYF
>NA|TRBV27|TRBJ2-1|TRBD2
TGTGCCAGTTCTAGCGGTCGAATAACCTACAATGAGCAGTTCTTC
CASSSGRITYNEQFF
>NA|TRBV28|TRBJ2-4|TRBD2
TGTGCCAGCAGCTCACGACCGAGACTAGCGGGAACGAAAAACATTCAGTACTTC
CASSSRPRLAGTKNIQYF
>NA|TRBV4-2|TRBJ1-2|NA
TGTGCCAGCAGCCAAGTCGTCAGCGGGCTCACTAACTATGGCTACACCTTC
CASSQVVSGLTNYGYTF
>once|TRBV29-1|TRBJ2-7|TRBD1
TGCAGCGTTGAAGGGACAGGGGGCAACGAGCAGTACTTC
CSVEGTGGNEQYF
>NA|TRBV27|TRBJ1-5|TRBD1
TGTGCCAGCAGTTTAAACAGGGGGCCCGGGCAGCCCCAGCATTTT
CASSLNRGPGQPQHF
>NA|TRBV28|TRBJ2-5|TRBD2
TGTGCCAGCAACCTAGCGGGAGAGGAGACCCAGTACTTC
CASNLAGEETQYF
>NA|TRBV27|TRBJ1-5|TRBD1
TGTGCCAGCAGTTTATCGGGACAGGGGGGGTTCCAGCATTTT
CASSLSGQGGFQHF
>NA|TRBV10-1|TRBJ2-7|TRBD2
TGCGCCAGCAGTGAGTCGGGGTTCGGGGGGTACGAGCAGTACTTC
CASSESGFGGYEQYF
>NA|TRBV18|TRBJ1-2|NA
TGTGCCAGCTCACCAACCGACAGCCTCTATGGCTACACCTTC
CASSPTDSLYGYTF
>NA|TRBV30|TRBJ1-5|NA
TGTGCCTGGAGTGTACCGGGTTCGGGGGGTGCGAATCAGCCCCAGCATTTT
CAWSVPGSGGANQPQHF
>once|TRBV19|TRBJ1-1|NA
TGTGCCAGTAGTATAGTATCGGGGAAGGTGATGAACACTGAAGCTTTCTTT
CASSIVSGKVMNTEAFF
>NA|TRBV11-2|TRBJ1-2|NA
TGTGCCAGCAGCTCAGGACAAGTAAACTATGGCTACACCTTC
CASSSGQVNYGYTF
>NA|TRBV9|TRBJ2-1|TRBD2
TGTGCCAGCAGCGCATTTAGCGGGAGGGCCCTCAATGAGCAGTTCTTC
CASSAFSGRALNEQFF
>NA|TRBV19|TRBJ1-2|NA
TGTGCCAGTAGTGGTCTCGGGGTCGTTTCAGCTAACTATGGCTACACCTTC
CASSGLGVVSANYGYTF
>once|TRBV29-1|TRBJ2-5|TRBD2
TGCAGCGCCTGGACTAGCGGAGAGACCCAGTACTTC
CSAWTSGETQYF
>NA|TRBV25-1|TRBJ2-3|TRBD1
TGTGCCAGCAGTGAATATGGGAGGACAGGGCTCACAGATACGCAGTATTTT
CASSEYGRTGLTDTQYF
>NA|TRBV21-1|TRBJ2-7|NA
TGTGCCAGCAGCAACCCGGGACACCCATACGAGCAGTACTTC
CASSNPGHPYEQYF
>once|TRBV4-1|TRBJ2-7|TRBD2
TGCGCCAGCAGCCAAGATGGCCCTAGCGGTCCGGTCTCCTACGAGCAGTACTTC
CASSQDGPSGPVSYEQYF
>NA|TRBV5-4|TRBJ2-1|TRBD2
TGTGCCAGCAGCTTAGCGGGAGATGAGTACAATGAGCAGTTCTTC
CASSLAGDEYNEQFF
>NA|TRBV4-1|TRBJ2-3|NA
TGCGCCAGCAGCCAAGGTACGGGTTATGGCACAGATACGCAGTATTTT
CASSQGTGYGTDTQYF
>NA|TRBV29-1|TRBJ1-2|TRBD1
TGCAGCGGGAGGACAGGGGACTATGGCTACACCTTC
CSGRTGDYGYTF
>NA|TRBV30|TRBJ1-2|NA
TGTGCCTGGAGTGTACAAATTGCCAGGGCTTATGGCTACACCTTC
CAWSVQIARAYGYTF
>NA|TRBV19|TRBJ1-1|TRBD1
TGTGCCAGTAGTATAGTCCCGACAGGGGTCACTGAAGCTTTCTTT
CASSIVPTGVTEAFF
>NA|TRBV5-1|TRBJ2-2|TRBD2
TGCGCCAGCAGCTTAGGACTAGCGGGGAACACCGGGGAGCTGTTTTTT
CASSLGLAGNTGELFF
>once|TRBV2|TRBJ2-3|TRBD2
TGTGCCAGCAGTCGTGGAACTAGCGGAAACACAGATACGCAGTATTTT
CASSRGTSGNTDTQYF
>once|TRBV7-8|TRBJ2-1|NA
TGTGCCAGCAGCTTAGGAGGGCCTAACGATGAGCAGTTCTTC
CASSLGGPNDEQFF